What follows describes a single TCR beta chain. The antigen remains unidentified. There are 14 residues in the CDR3. Trimming removed 4 bases at V and 4 bases at J, with 13 bases between. Germline V gene sequence: CDR1 LNHDA, CDR2 SQIVND (reference sequence). Profiled with immunoSEQ multiplex PCR; TCRdb holds only in-frame clones, not every one. In the table there are some 120,000 clones, around nine tenths of which are singletons. The data are from a study of T cell responses to AZD1222 COVID-19 vaccine. Notes on the study in general: Donors were largely white British and mainly female; clonal diversity was possibly underestimated. Just 5 to 7 people given AZD1222 tested seropositive at baseline.

The starting material was peripheral blood, obtained on day 0 of AZD1222 vaccination. The sequence was collected from an adult in good health. V gene TRBV19 combines with J gene TRBJ2-5, with D hard to call. CDR3 nucleotides: TGTGCCAGTAGTACTCTTGGGGTCCCAGAGACCCAGTACTTC. The encoded protein is CASSTLGVPETQYF.